This T cell receptor beta chain was identified in a study of cytotoxic CD8 clonotypes in ibrutinib-treated CLL. Clones were read by immunoSEQ multiplex PCR, and TCRdb kept only the in-frame ones, dropping some. The repertoire holds about 300,000 clones, approximately 76% seen once, with around 6% in the top ten. A note on this clone: Its target is not known.

Findings and caveats of the study: An increase in clonality occurred at ibrutinib response, followed by a return toward baseline at progression. On treatment, the uncommon public clonotypes contracted or remained stable.

Here the sequenced sample was PBMCs, taken at disease progression, from a patient treated with ibrutinib. This TCR was sampled from a human donor with chronic lymphocytic leukemia.

The CDR3 DNA reads TGCAGCGTTGAAGCGGGAGGCTTGAATGAGCAGTACTTC. Its protein product is CSVEAGGLNEQYF. The chain links TRBV29-1 to TRBJ2-7; 7 nucleotides line up with TRBD2. The germline gives CDR1 SQVTM, CDR2 ANQGSEA. Trimming at V came to 1 base and at J to 7 bases, leaving 7 bases not matched to a gene. The CDR3 totals 13 residues.